This record concerns one TCR beta chain sequence. The antigen is undetermined. This sample was included in a study of T cells in Graves' hyperthyroidism and ophthalmopathy. It was RNA transcripts that yielded the amplified TCR beta CDR3 regions. The HTBI primer set served for first-round RT-PCR of the TCR CDR3. From the multiplex PCR reads, TCRdb called clonotypes with MiXCR, one entry per CDR3 protein. The sample has some 760,000 distinct CDR3 sequences, around 15% seen once. The ends lost 7 bases at V and 3 bases at J; junction bases unmatched: 6. Per the germline V gene, CDR1 is MNHEY and CDR2 is SVGEGT. This CDR3 region has 14 residues. Whole-study results and caveats: In validation, the model predicted ophthalmopathy. These predictions came a median roughly six months before onset.

The chain joins TRBV6-2 or TRBV6-3 to TRBJ1-1, with 9 nucleotides matching TRBD1. What was sequenced was blood. The sequence came from a young woman with Graves' hyperthyroidism. This CDR3 reads CASIGQGYYTEAFF. DNA of the CDR3: TGTGCCAGCATTGGACAGGGGTATTACACTGAAGCTTTCTTT.